This is a list of T cell receptor beta chains from one sample in a study of graft-versus-host responses after intestinal transplantation. The repertoire was sequenced with immunoSEQ multiplex PCR; TCRdb's copy has only in-frame clones and lacks some. The sample carries tens of thousands of clones, roughly nine tenths recorded once. This specimen consisted of PBMCs, obtained about 310 days after intestinal transplant. Source of these receptors: a human patient who received an intestinal transplant, so some T cells may come from the graft donor. Each CDR3 is given with its conserved first and last residue. Fields, in order: CDR3 protein, CDR3 DNA, clone size, V gene, D gene, J gene. A D gene is named only where the DNA matches it firmly. Clone size is not always given. Where it is, it says once, few, many or a class for expanded clones.

CASSLTPGTGDGGYTF	TGTGCCAGCAGCTTAACACCCGGGACAGGAGATGGCGGCTACACCTTC	.	TRBV7-3	TRBD1	TRBJ1-2
CASSAGYDNEKLFF	TGTGCCAGCAGCGCAGGGTACGATAATGAAAAACTGTTTTTT	once	TRBV11-2	.	TRBJ1-4
CASSRQGLNEQFF	TGTGCCAGCAGCCGACAGGGTTTGAATGAGCAGTTCTTC	.	TRBV6-6	TRBD1	TRBJ2-1
CASNPLQGSGNTIYF	TGTGCCAGCAACCCGCTCCAGGGATCTGGAAACACCATATATTTT	.	TRBV28	.	TRBJ1-3
CASSRTGDSNQPQHF	TGTGCCAGCAGCCGTACAGGGGATAGCAATCAGCCCCAGCATTTT	.	TRBV9	TRBD1	TRBJ1-5
CASSSSRTVNTEAFF	TGTGCCAGCAGCTCATCGCGGACGGTGAACACTGAAGCTTTCTTT	.	TRBV25-1	.	TRBJ1-1
CATSSLAGGRGEQFF	TGTGCCACCAGCTCACTAGCGGGAGGGCGTGGTGAGCAGTTCTTC	.	TRBV15	TRBD2	TRBJ2-1
CASSEAWDNEKLFF	TGTGCCAGCAGTGAAGCCTGGGACAATGAAAAACTGTTTTTT	once	TRBV2	.	TRBJ1-4
CASSDNRGDTEAFF	TGTGCCAGCAGTGATAACCGGGGTGACACTGAAGCTTTCTTT	once	TRBV6-8	.	TRBJ1-1
CASSTSAASYNEQFF	TGTGCCAGTAGTACTAGCGCTGCCTCCTACAATGAGCAGTTCTTC	.	TRBV19	.	TRBJ2-1
CASSQDLSDGLFF	TGCGCCAGCAGCCAAGATCTCAGCGATGGCCTGTTTTTT	.	TRBV4-1	.	TRBJ1-4
CASSRDPENTEAFF	TGTGCCAGCAGCCGGGACCCAGAGAACACTGAAGCTTTCTTT	.	TRBV9	.	TRBJ1-1
CASSSTSGGNKQYF	TGTGCCAGCAGTTCTACTAGCGGGGGGAACAAGCAGTACTTC	.	TRBV6-5	TRBD2	TRBJ2-7
CASSHARNLYEQYF	TGTGCCAGCAGCCACGCTAGAAACCTATACGAGCAGTACTTC	.	TRBV7-2	.	TRBJ2-7
CASSPTGANYEQYF	TGCGCCAGCAGCCCGACAGGGGCCAACTACGAGCAGTACTTC	.	TRBV5-1	TRBD1	TRBJ2-7
CASSRGGGLLHF	TGTGCCAGCAGTAGGGGCGGGGGCCTACTCCACTTT	once	TRBV6-1	.	TRBJ1-6
CASSVARTDYEQYF	TGTGCCAGCAGCGTAGCTCGGACTGATTACGAGCAGTACTTC	.	TRBV9	.	TRBJ2-7
CASSERVGFNYGYTF	TGTGCCAGCAGTGAGAGGGTAGGGTTCAACTATGGCTACACCTTC	.	TRBV6-1	.	TRBJ1-2
CASSPTRGSGANVLTF	TGCGCCAGCAGCCCAACCCGCGGATCTGGGGCCAACGTCCTGACTTTC	.	TRBV5-1	.	TRBJ2-6
CASSVDRYYGYTF	TGTGCCAGCAGTGTGGACCGATACTATGGCTACACCTTC	.	TRBV2	.	TRBJ1-2
CASSLRRLNEQFF	TGTGCCAGCAGCTTACGCAGGTTAAATGAGCAGTTCTTC	.	TRBV11-3	.	TRBJ2-1
CASSLESTGNPEAFF	TGTGCCAGCAGCTTAGAATCGACAGGGAATCCTGAAGCTTTCTTT	.	TRBV7-8	TRBD1	TRBJ1-1
CASFRGRAEKLFF	TGTGCCAGCTTTCGGGGACGGGCTGAAAAACTGTTTTTT	.	TRBV2	.	TRBJ1-4
CASSDRGWEETQYF	TGTGCCAGCAGTGACAGGGGTTGGGAAGAGACCCAGTACTTC	.	TRBV25-1	.	TRBJ2-5
CASSELRQGAEKLFF	TGTGCCAGCAGTGAGTTACGGCAGGGTGCCGAAAAACTGTTTTTT	.	TRBV6-1	.	TRBJ1-4
CASSSLAGAAYEQYF	TGTGCCAGCAGCTCCCTAGCGGGAGCGGCCTACGAGCAGTACTTC	.	TRBV11-1	TRBD2	TRBJ2-7
CASRSGLAGISTDTQYF	TGTGCCAGCAGGTCCGGACTAGCGGGGATTAGCACAGATACGCAGTATTTT	.	TRBV7-3	TRBD2	TRBJ2-3
CASSQDSGGNQPQHF	TGCGCCAGCAGCCAAGACAGCGGGGGCAATCAGCCCCAGCATTTT	.	TRBV4-1	.	TRBJ1-5
CASSTLGVNEQFF	TGTGCCAGTAGTACGCTGGGAGTGAATGAGCAGTTCTTC	.	TRBV19	.	TRBJ2-1
CASSLDISGANVLTF	TGTGCCAGCTCCCTCGATATCTCTGGGGCCAACGTCCTGACTTTC	.	TRBV18	.	TRBJ2-6
CASSPHGQGYNEQFF	TGTGCCAGCAGCCCGCATGGACAGGGCTACAATGAGCAGTTCTTC	.	TRBV13	TRBD1	TRBJ2-1
CASSARRAGGPDTQYF	TGTGCCAGCAGCGCCCGCAGGGCGGGGGGGCCGGATACGCAGTATTTT	.	TRBV7-2	TRBD2	TRBJ2-3
CASSVGGGGQPQHF	TGTGCCAGCAGCGTAGGGGGAGGAGGTCAGCCCCAGCATTTT	.	TRBV9	.	TRBJ1-5